Shown below are 31 T cell receptor beta chains from a single sample sequenced in a study of T cell repertoires in cytomegalovirus infection. Using its own MiXCR run on the reads, TCRdb lists one record per CDR3 protein. Of about 830,000 distinct CDR3 sequences in the sample, approximately 30% are singletons; the top ten hold roughly 12%. Antigens of these TCRs are unknown. Source: cultured CD8+ T cells from PBMCs, taken from culture after CMV antigen stimulation. These receptors originate from a human donor in good health (CMV status not recorded). Some clones in this sample may be carry-over from other donors' samples.

The chain employs TRBV6-2 or TRBV6-3 and TRBJ2-7; D possibly corresponds to TRBD1 (6 bases). V shed 6 bases and J shed 3 bases, with 18 bases lying between them. The germline V gene encodes CDR1 MNHEY and CDR2 SVGEGT. This CDR3 region has 15 residues. CDR3 in amino acids: CASSPDRYGDYEQYV. In DNA, the CDR3 is TGTGCCAGCAGCCCTGACAGGTACGGGGACTACGAGCAGTACGTC.

This clonotype showed up many times. J is TRBJ2-5 and V is TRBV7-8, with 13 bases matching TRBD2. This CDR3 spans 15 amino acids. With V trimmed by 4 bases and J by 7 bases, 6 bases remained unmatched. From germline, CDR1 is SGHVS and CDR2 FQNEAQ. DNA of the CDR3: TGTGCCAGCAGCTCCGGGACTAGCGGGGATAGGACCCAGTACTTC. Protein sequence: CASSSGTSGDRTQYF. The whole variable domain, filled in from reference TRBV7-8 and TRBJ2-5, reads GAGVSQSPRYKVAKRGQDVALRCDPISGHVSLFWYQQALGQGPEFLTYFQNEAQLDKSGLPSDRFFAERPEGSVSTLKIQRTQQEDSAVYLCASSSGTSGDRTQYFGPGTRLLVL.

The V gene is TRBV19, the J gene TRBJ1-5, with D possibly being TRBD1 (5 bases). The CDR3 spans 17 residues. The V end lost 3 bases, the J end lost 3 bases, and 18 bases lay between the germline ends. Germline CDR1 is LNHDA and CDR2 is SQIVND (reference sequence). The CDR3 sequence is CASSIQGRASLNQPQHF. The CDR3 DNA reads TGTGCCAGTAGTATTCAAGGCAGGGCCTCACTCAATCAGCCCCAGCATTTT.

The chain uses TRBV27 and TRBJ1-6; D unresolved. V lost 2 bases to trimming and J lost 9 bases, with 11 bases between them. This CDR3 contains 14 residues. Germline V lookup: CDR1 MNHEY, CDR2 SMNVEV (reference sequence). DNA of the CDR3: TGTGCCAGCAGTTTACCAGGTCCCGGTTCACCCCTCCACTTT. Protein product: CASSLPGPGSPLHF.

The CDR3 sequence is CASSLIVLGAGYDTDTQYF. Written as DNA, the CDR3 is TGTGCCAGCAGCTTAATCGTGCTTGGGGCAGGGTACGACACAGATACGCAGTATTTT. The V and J genes are TRBV11-2 and TRBJ2-3; a weak D match, TRBD1 (5 bases). CDR3 length equals 19 residues. V was cut by 2 bases and J by 2 bases, with 23 bases left in between. Germline lookup yields CDR1 SGHAT and CDR2 FQNNGV.

Comments on this clonotype: A read error may explain this, as a much larger clone is one base away. The rearrangement joins TRBV7-3 to TRBJ2-7; 12 positions match TRBD2. Germline assignment: CDR1 SGHTA and CDR2 FQGTGA. The CDR3 is made up of 16 amino acids. The CDR3 DNA sequence: TGTGCCAGCGGCTTAGCCGCGACTAGCGGGGGCCACGAGCAGTACTTC. Its protein product is CASGLAATSGGHEQYF.

V is TRBV6-6 and J is TRBJ2-1; D is unclear. The CDR3 is made up of 13 amino acids. Germline V gene lookup returns CDR1 MNHNY and CDR2 SVGAGI (reference sequence). The ends were cut back, 0 bases at V and 7 bases at J, with 7 bases in the middle. DNA of the CDR3: TGTGCCAGCAGTTACTCCAAGTTGAATGAGCAGTTCTTC. Its protein product is CASSYSKLNEQFF.

This clonotype was seen more than once but under ten times. J is TRBJ2-4 and V is TRBV27; D is tentatively TRBD1 or TRBD2 (5 bases each). V was clipped by 0 bases and J by 1 base, with 13 bases between them. Germline CDR1 reads MNHEY; CDR2 reads SMNVEV (reference sequence). The CDR3 length is 17 residues. The CDR3 nucleotides read TGTGCCAGCAGTTTATCGAGGGGTGGGGCGGCCAAAAACATTCAGTACTTC. Translated: CASSLSRGGAAKNIQYF.

A few counts support this clonotype. The chain joins TRBV6-5 to TRBJ1-6; 7 bases are a match to TRBD1. Germline assignment: CDR1 MNHEY and CDR2 SVGAGI. V shed 5 bases and J 8 bases; nucleotides not matched to a gene: 15. This CDR3 is built from 17 residues. CDR3 sequence reads: CASSQRPRTGDYSPLHF. CDR3 sequence (DNA): TGTGCCAGCAGTCAGCGCCCGAGGACAGGTGATTATTCACCCCTCCACTTT.

This rearrangement joins TRBV2 to TRBJ2-1; a possible D gene is TRBD2 (7 bases). Germline V CDR1 and CDR2: SNHLY, FYNNEI. V lost 0 bases and J 6 bases, leaving 12 bases between the germline ends. The CDR3 runs 15 residues. The CDR3 nucleotides read TGTGCCAGCAGTGAAGCGGGGGGGCCGGTCAATGAGCAGTTCTTC. As protein: CASSEAGGPVNEQFF.

V is TRBV12-3 or TRBV12-4 and J is TRBJ1-1; TRBD1 is a possible D gene (5 bases). V lost 1 base and J 3 bases, leaving 12 bases between the germline ends. CDR3 length: 15 amino acids. CDR3 in amino acids: CASSLEGHWDTEAFF. CDR3 DNA sequence: TGTGCCAGCAGTTTAGAAGGACATTGGGACACTGAAGCTTTCTTT.

The CDR3 DNA is TGCGCCAGCAGCCAAGACGCGGGGATAGGGGGGGAGACCCAGTACTTC. Translation gives CASSQDAGIGGETQYF. This chain connects TRBV4-1 to TRBJ2-5; either TRBD1 or TRBD2 may supply D (6 bases each). Between the trimmed V and J ends, which lost 0 bases and 5 bases, there was a span of 16 bases. CDR1 and CDR2 from the germline V gene are MGHRA and YSYEKL. The CDR3 spans 16 residues.

This clonotype was seen ten or more times. The V call is TRBV4-1, the J call TRBJ1-5; a possible D gene is TRBD1 (6 bases). CDR1 and CDR2 from the germline V gene are MGHRA and YSYEKL. This CDR3 region has 15 residues. V shed 3 bases and J shed 3 bases, with 12 bases lying between them. CDR3 DNA: TGCGCCAGCAGCCAGGAAGGGGGTTTCAATCAGCCCCAGCATTTT. As protein: CASSQEGGFNQPQHF.

This clonotype was seen only a few times. The chain uses TRBV6-5 and TRBJ2-7; D may match TRBD1 or TRBD2 (6 bases each). V was trimmed by 0 bases and J by 4 bases, leaving 13 bases between them. This CDR3 is 15 amino acids long. Looked up from germline, CDR1 is MNHEY and CDR2 is SVGAGI. CDR3 nucleotide sequence: TGTGCCAGCAGTTACTCGATGAGGAGGGGGTACGAGCAGTACTTC. Protein product: CASSYSMRRGYEQYF.

The rearrangement uses TRBV6-1 and TRBJ2-2; D is perhaps TRBD1 (6 bases). Germline CDR1 reads MNHNS; CDR2 reads SASEGT. Deletions cut 7 bases from V and 4 bases from J, with 7 bases between. The CDR3 loop spans 12 amino acids. CDR3 DNA sequence: TGTGCCAGCACCAGGGGCACCGGGGAGCTGTTTTTT. Amino acids: CASTRGTGELFF.

This clonotype was detected many times. This sequence joins TRBV7-8 and TRBJ1-2; TRBD1 is a possible D gene (6 bases). Per germline, CDR1 SGHVS and CDR2 FQNEAQ. This CDR3 comprises 12 residues. V was clipped by 3 bases and J by 8 bases, with 10 bases between them. The CDR3 loop reads CASSLGTNGYTF. CDR3 DNA: TGTGCCAGCAGCTTGGGGACAAACGGCTACACCTTC.

The gene calls are TRBV6-5 and TRBJ1-1; possible D gene TRBD1, 6 bases. Germline loops: CDR1 MNHEY, CDR2 SVGAGI. The CDR3 runs to 14 residues. The V gene lost 6 bases and the J gene lost 3 bases, with 14 bases spanning the gap. The CDR3 coding sequence is TGTGCCAGCAGCTGGCGGACAGAGCACACTGAAGCTTTCTTT. It codes for CASSWRTEHTEAFF.

This chain joins TRBV13 and TRBJ2-5, with D uncertain. Per the germline V gene, CDR1 is PRHDT and CDR2 is FYEKMQ (reference sequence). V lost 5 bases and J 5 bases, leaving 15 bases between the germline ends. The CDR3 has 14 amino acids. The CDR3 is CASSPPVPRETQYF. CDR3 sequence (DNA): TGTGCCAGCAGCCCCCCGGTCCCGAGGGAGACCCAGTACTTC.

The chain combines TRBV6-6 with TRBJ1-1, with 9 nucleotides matching TRBD1. Germline loops: CDR1 MNHNY, CDR2 SVGAGI (reference sequence). The CDR3 consists of 14 residues. Trimming cost V 5 bases and J 5 bases; bases outside gene matches: 6. The CDR3 protein is CASSQPGTGTEAFF. In DNA form, the CDR3 reads TGTGCCAGCAGTCAACCCGGGACAGGGACTGAAGCTTTCTTT.

This clonotype was counted a few times. The chain uses TRBV6-1 and TRBJ1-2; the D is unclear. Between the trimmed V and J ends, which lost 2 bases and 3 bases, there was a span of 10 bases. The CDR3 loop spans 14 amino acids. Germline V gene lookup returns CDR1 MNHNS and CDR2 SASEGT. CDR3 residues: CASSESPSDYGYTF. CDR3 coding DNA: TGTGCCAGCAGTGAAAGTCCTTCCGACTATGGCTACACCTTC.

This clonotype was seen only a few times. This chain joins TRBV27 and TRBJ1-4; TRBD1 matches at 7 bases. The CDR3 spans 14 residues. Looked up from germline, CDR1 is MNHEY and CDR2 is SMNVEV (reference sequence). The ends lost 7 bases at V and 7 bases at J; junction bases unmatched: 9. In DNA, the CDR3 is TGTGCCAGCACCGGGAGGGACAGCCGTGAAAAACTGTTTTTT. This encodes CASTGRDSREKLFF.

The V gene is TRBV6-5, the J gene TRBJ1-1; unclear D gene. The CDR3 loop spans 16 amino acids. The germline V gene encodes CDR1 MNHEY and CDR2 SVGAGI. V dropped 0 bases and J dropped 1 base, with 12 bases sitting between them. The CDR3 nucleotides read TGTGCCAGCAGTTACTCGACTCGGACGGCGAACACTGAAGCTTTCTTT. Protein sequence: CASSYSTRTANTEAFF.

The J gene is TRBJ1-3, the V gene TRBV12-3 or TRBV12-4, with D unresolved. V was pared by 8 bases and J by 4 bases, with 9 bases between. CDR3 length equals 12 residues. CDR3 region: CASETIGNTIYF. The CDR3 DNA reads as TGTGCCAGCGAGACTATAGGAAACACCATATATTTT.

This clonotype has a count of ten or more. This chain links TRBV12-3 or TRBV12-4 with TRBJ2-3; D tentatively reads TRBD1 or TRBD2 (6 bases each). There are 15 residues in the CDR3. Trimming cost V 6 bases and J 0 bases, with 13 bases left between them. Here the CDR3 DNA reads TGTGCCAGCAGCACCGGAGGGGGGAGCACAGATACGCAGTATTTT. Protein product: CASSTGGGSTDTQYF.

This clonotype has more than one count but fewer than ten. The chain combines TRBV6-1 with TRBJ2-7, with 10 positions matching TRBD1. Germline V gives CDR1 MNHNS, CDR2 SASEGT. Trimming cost V 2 bases and J 2 bases; bases outside gene matches: 6. The CDR3 sequence is 16 residues long. This chain's CDR3 is CASSEYGTGAPYEQYF. Here the CDR3 DNA reads TGTGCCAGCAGTGAATATGGGACAGGGGCGCCCTACGAGCAGTACTTC.

The chain's CDR3 is CASTPRVVANYGYTF. DNA of the CDR3: TGTGCCAGTACCCCCCGGGTGGTAGCTAACTATGGCTACACCTTC. The chain combines TRBV19 with TRBJ1-2; D remains unclear. Germline V gene data show CDR1 as LNHDA and CDR2 as SQIVND (reference sequence). CDR3 length equals 15 residues. Trimming stripped 7 bases from V and 0 bases from J, with 15 bases between. Using reference TRBV19 and TRBJ1-2 for the parts outside the CDR3, the full variable domain is DGGITQSPKYLFRKEGQNVTLSCEQNLNHDAMYWYRQDPGQGLRLIYYSQIVNDFQKGDIAEGYSVSREKKESFPLTVTSAQKNPTAFYLCASTPRVVANYGYTFGSGTRLTVV.

The chain is built from TRBV7-2 and TRBJ1-4; D is undetermined. V was clipped by 3 bases and J by 6 bases, with 14 bases between them. The CDR3 is made up of 15 amino acids. The germline V gene encodes CDR1 SGHTA and CDR2 FQGNSA. The CDR3 sequence: CASSLRLRPYEKLFF. The CDR3 DNA reads TGTGCCAGCAGCTTGCGGCTACGACCCTATGAAAAACTGTTTTTT.

Only a few counts were recorded for this clonotype. The rearrangement links TRBV29-1 to TRBJ1-3, with D unresolved. In germline, CDR1 is SQVTM, CDR2 ANQGSEA. Trimming cost V 0 bases and J 0 bases, with 6 bases left between them. The CDR3 covers 14 residues. The CDR3 DNA follows: TGCAGCGTTGAAGATGGTCTCTCTGGAAACACCATATATTTT. Residues: CSVEDGLSGNTIYF.

This clonotype showed up many times. This chain connects TRBV12-3 or TRBV12-4 to TRBJ1-3, with a tentative D call TRBD1 (6 bases). This CDR3 spans 14 amino acids. Trimming took 3 bases from V and 3 from J, leaving 9 bases between them. As DNA, the CDR3 is TGTGCCAGCAGTTTGGGGGCGCTTGGAAACACCATATATTTT. The encoded protein is CASSLGALGNTIYF.

This sequence joins TRBV6-2 or TRBV6-3 and TRBJ2-1; D ambiguous. Germline CDR1 MNHEY, CDR2 SVGEGT. This CDR3 is 14 amino acids long. The V gene lost 0 bases and the J gene lost 7 bases, with 10 bases spanning the gap. The CDR3 spells CASSYSGTLNEQFF. DNA for the CDR3: TGTGCCAGCAGTTACTCGGGCACACTTAATGAGCAGTTCTTC.

In its sample, this clonotype was seen a few times. The J gene is TRBJ1-5, the V gene TRBV19; TRBD1 aligns across 8 bases. The CDR3 sequence is 16 residues long. From germline, CDR1 is LNHDA and CDR2 SQIVND (reference sequence). V gave up 4 bases and J gave up 5 bases; unmatched junction bases: 10. CDR3 coding DNA: TGTGCCAGTAGTAGCCCCAACAGACAGGGGCATCAGCCCCAGCATTTT. It codes for CASSSPNRQGHQPQHF.